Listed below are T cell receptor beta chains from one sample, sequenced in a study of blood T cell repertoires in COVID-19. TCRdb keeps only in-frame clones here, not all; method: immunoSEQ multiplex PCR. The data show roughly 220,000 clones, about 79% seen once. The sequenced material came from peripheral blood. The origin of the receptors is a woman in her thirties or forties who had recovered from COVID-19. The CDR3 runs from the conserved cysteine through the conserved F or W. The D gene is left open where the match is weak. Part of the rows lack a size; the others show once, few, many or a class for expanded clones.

CASSLFAGTEAFF | TGTGCCAGCAGCCTGTTTGCAGGGACTGAAGCTTTCTTT | NA | TRBV7-9 | NA | TRBJ1-1
CASSLTGAGAPNEKLFF | TGTGCCAGCAGCTTAACAGGGGCAGGGGCACCTAATGAAAAACTGTTTTTT | NA | TRBV7-6 | TRBD1 | TRBJ1-4
CASRQLGGGTEAFF | TGTGCCAGCAGGCAGCTGGGCGGGGGGACTGAAGCTTTCTTT | NA | TRBV6-5 | NA | TRBJ1-1
CASSLGLVGYNEQFF | TGTGCCAGCAGCTTAGGACTAGTCGGATACAATGAGCAGTTCTTC | NA | TRBV11-2 | NA | TRBJ2-1
CSVTGQHYGYTF | TGCAGCGTTACCGGACAGCACTATGGCTACACCTTC | NA | TRBV29-1 | NA | TRBJ1-2
CASSSGQGANYGYTF | TGTGCCAGCAGTTCGGGACAGGGGGCGAACTATGGCTACACCTTC | NA | TRBV28 | TRBD1 | TRBJ1-2
CASSPDRSDISEQYF | TGTGCCAGCTCACCAGATCGGAGCGATATCTCCGAGCAGTACTTC | many | TRBV18 | NA | TRBJ2-7
CASSTDRNSPLHF | TGTGCCAGCTCAACGGACAGAAATTCACCCCTCCACTTT | NA | TRBV18 | NA | TRBJ1-6
CASSSRGYEQYF | TGTGCCAGCAGTTCAAGGGGGTACGAGCAGTACTTC | NA | TRBV28 | NA | TRBJ2-7
CASSRDRSSGNTIYF | TGCGCCAGCAGCCGGGACAGAAGCTCTGGAAACACCATATATTTT | NA | TRBV4-3 | TRBD1 | TRBJ1-3
CASSLQAEEGYTF | TGTGCCAGCAGCTTACAGGCGGAGGAGGGCTACACCTTC | NA | TRBV7-8 | NA | TRBJ1-2
CATSGGGLAGQETQYF | TGTGCCACCAGTGGGGGGGGACTAGCGGGGCAAGAGACCCAGTACTTC | NA | TRBV24-1 | TRBD2 | TRBJ2-5
CASSSRGTTYNEQFF | TGTGCCAGCAGCTCCAGAGGGACTACCTACAATGAGCAGTTCTTC | NA | TRBV7-3 | TRBD2 | TRBJ2-1
CASSLADQETQYF | TGTGCCAGCAGCTTAGCGGACCAAGAGACCCAGTACTTC | NA | TRBV5-6 | NA | TRBJ2-5
CASSLGYRADEQYF | TGTGCCAGCAGCCTAGGCTACAGGGCAGACGAGCAGTACTTC | NA | TRBV6-2/TRBV6-3 | NA | TRBJ2-7
CASSSQGYGYTF | TGTGCCAGCAGTTCCCAGGGGTACGGCTACACCTTC | NA | TRBV6-2/TRBV6-3 | NA | TRBJ1-2
CASDKDRGLGKLFF | TGTGCCAGCGATAAGGACAGGGGGCTTGGAAAACTGTTTTTT | NA | TRBV6-5 | TRBD1 | TRBJ1-4
CASKDRGNYEQYF | TGTGCCAGCAAGGATCGGGGGAACTACGAGCAGTACTTC | few | TRBV7-9 | NA | TRBJ2-7
CAISESPSSPLHF | TGTGCCATCAGTGAGTCTCCTAGTTCACCCCTCCACTTT | NA | TRBV10-3 | NA | TRBJ1-6
CASSVGGRQQETQYF | TGTGCCAGCAGTGTCGGAGGGAGACAGCAAGAGACCCAGTACTTC | NA | TRBV2 | NA | TRBJ2-5
CASSSGQVNTEAFF | TGTGCCAGCAGCTCAGGACAAGTTAACACTGAAGCTTTCTTT | NA | TRBV7-9 | NA | TRBJ1-1
CASNDNGQGYEKLFF | TGTGCCAGCAATGACAACGGACAGGGATATGAAAAACTGTTTTTT | NA | TRBV2 | TRBD1 | TRBJ1-4
CASSDTGRASGRLEEQFF | TGTGCCAGCAGTGATACAGGTCGGGCTAGCGGGCGGCTGGAAGAACAGTTCTTC | NA | TRBV6-1 | TRBD2 | TRBJ2-1
CASSISGARDTQYF | TGTGCCAGCAGCATTAGCGGGGCGAGAGATACGCAGTATTTT | NA | TRBV5-6 | TRBD2 | TRBJ2-3
CASSLVQGSTGQETQYF | TGCGCCAGCAGCTTGGTGCAAGGATCCACGGGACAAGAGACCCAGTACTTC | NA | TRBV5-1 | NA | TRBJ2-5
CASSSADTQYF | TGTGCCAGCAGTTCAGCAGATACGCAGTATTTT | NA | TRBV12-3/TRBV12-4 | NA | TRBJ2-3
CASSVIDLPDTQYF | TGTGCCAGCAGCGTTATCGACTTACCAGATACGCAGTATTTT | once | TRBV9 | NA | TRBJ2-3
CASSLGTALTGELFF | TGTGCCAGCAGCTTGGGGACAGCTCTCACCGGGGAGCTGTTTTTT | NA | TRBV7-2 | TRBD1 | TRBJ2-2
CASSLLDPRGRGYTF | TGTGCCAGCAGCTTATTGGATCCCCGGGGTCGTGGCTACACCTTC | NA | TRBV11-2 | NA | TRBJ1-2
CASSVQGTGNHQPQHF | TGTGCCAGCAGTGTTCAGGGGACAGGGAACCATCAGCCCCAGCATTTT | NA | TRBV6-1 | TRBD1 | TRBJ1-5
CASSLVRGMDTEAFF | TGTGCCAGCAGCTTAGTCAGGGGAATGGACACTGAAGCTTTCTTT | NA | TRBV7-9 | NA | TRBJ1-1
CASTVGAGNTIYF | TGTGCCAGCACAGTAGGGGCTGGAAACACCATATATTTT | NA | TRBV25-1 | NA | TRBJ1-3
CASSLDRGAADTQYF | TGTGCCAGCAGCTTGGATAGGGGCGCCGCAGATACGCAGTATTTT | NA | TRBV5-4 | NA | TRBJ2-3
CASISQGGNYGYTF | TGTGCCAGCATTTCCCAGGGAGGTAACTATGGCTACACCTTC | NA | TRBV28 | NA | TRBJ1-2
CASSRVGRGDYGYTF | TGTGCCAGCAGCCGAGTTGGCAGGGGGGACTATGGCTACACCTTC | NA | TRBV11-2 | TRBD1 | TRBJ1-2
CASTGIHGYGYTF | TGTGCCAGCACCGGGATACACGGCTATGGCTACACCTTC | NA | TRBV9 | NA | TRBJ1-2
CASSFQGPDEQYF | TGTGCCAGCAGTTTCCAGGGTCCGGACGAGCAGTACTTC | NA | TRBV6-6 | NA | TRBJ2-7
CASSPSGWTGGEKLFF | TGTGCCAGCAGCCCTAGTGGGTGGACAGGGGGTGAAAAACTGTTTTTT | NA | TRBV7-2 | TRBD1 | TRBJ1-4
CASSWPYNEQFF | TGTGCCAGCAGTTGGCCTTACAATGAGCAGTTCTTC | NA | TRBV2 | NA | TRBJ2-1
CARSLEAREGYGYTF | TGTGCCAGAAGCTTGGAGGCCAGGGAGGGCTATGGCTACACCTTC | NA | TRBV5-3 | NA | TRBJ1-2
CASSWGTGSTEAFF | TGTGCCAGCAGCTGGGGGACAGGAAGCACTGAAGCTTTCTTT | NA | TRBV11-1 | TRBD1 | TRBJ1-1
CASSQDGTGGAYTEAFF | TGCGCCAGCAGCCAAGATGGGACAGGGGGCGCGTACACTGAAGCTTTCTTT | NA | TRBV4-3 | TRBD1 | TRBJ1-1
CASSQGIVGGAARHQETQYF | TGTGCCAGCAGCCAAGGGATTGTCGGGGGGGCCGCCAGACACCAAGAGACCCAGTACTTC | NA | TRBV4-2 | TRBD2 | TRBJ2-5
CASSSRGPDRTYQPQHF | TGTGCCAGCAGCTCACGCGGGCCGGACAGGACTTATCAGCCCCAGCATTTT | NA | TRBV11-3 | TRBD1 | TRBJ1-5
CASSPPPDKVYGYTF | TGTGCCAGCAGCCCACCCCCGGACAAGGTCTATGGCTACACCTTC | NA | TRBV7-2 | NA | TRBJ1-2
CASNRQAGQPQHF | TGTGCCAGTAACCGTCAGGCGGGTCAGCCCCAGCATTTT | NA | TRBV19 | NA | TRBJ1-5
CATLDRGRRCYGYTF | TGTGCCACTTTAGACAGGGGGCGGAGGTGCTATGGCTACACCTTC | NA | TRBV24-1 | TRBD1 | TRBJ1-2
CASTDRVNVLTF | TGTGCCAGTACAGACAGGGTAAACGTCCTGACTTTC | NA | TRBV6-5 | TRBD1 | TRBJ2-6
CAPEYGYTF | TGTGCCCCAGAATATGGCTACACCTTC | NA | TRBV30 | NA | TRBJ1-2
CASSGLRISGYTF | TGTGCCAGCAGTGGTCTCAGGATTAGTGGCTACACCTTC | NA | TRBV2 | NA | TRBJ1-2
CASSLWQGWGNTEAFF | TGTGCCAGCAGCTTATGGCAGGGGTGGGGGAACACTGAAGCTTTCTTT | NA | TRBV11-3 | NA | TRBJ1-1
CASSPGRGMDTQYF | TGCGCCAGCAGCCCCGGACGGGGAATGGATACGCAGTATTTT | NA | TRBV5-1 | NA | TRBJ2-3
CASSPFTTTGMNTEAFF | TGTGCCAGTAGTCCCTTTACTACGACAGGGATGAACACTGAAGCTTTCTTT | NA | TRBV19 | TRBD1 | TRBJ1-1